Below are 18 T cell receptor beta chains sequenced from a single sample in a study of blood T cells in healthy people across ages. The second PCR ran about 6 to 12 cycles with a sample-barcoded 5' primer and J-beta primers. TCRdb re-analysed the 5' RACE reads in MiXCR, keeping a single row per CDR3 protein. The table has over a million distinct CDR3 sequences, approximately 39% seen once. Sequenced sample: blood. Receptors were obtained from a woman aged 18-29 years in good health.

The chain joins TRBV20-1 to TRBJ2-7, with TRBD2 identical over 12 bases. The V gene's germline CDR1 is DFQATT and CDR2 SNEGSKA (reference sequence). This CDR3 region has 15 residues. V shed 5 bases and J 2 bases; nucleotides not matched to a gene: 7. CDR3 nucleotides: TGCAGTGCTGGGGGACTAGCGGGTTTGGCCTACGAGCAGTACTTC. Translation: CSAGGLAGLAYEQYF.

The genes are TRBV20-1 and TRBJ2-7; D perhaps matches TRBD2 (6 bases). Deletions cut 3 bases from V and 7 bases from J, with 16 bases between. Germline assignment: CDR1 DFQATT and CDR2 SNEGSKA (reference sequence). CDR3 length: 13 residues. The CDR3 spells CSAREGYRGEQYF. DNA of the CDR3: TGCAGTGCTAGGGAGGGCTACCGCGGGGAGCAGTACTTC.

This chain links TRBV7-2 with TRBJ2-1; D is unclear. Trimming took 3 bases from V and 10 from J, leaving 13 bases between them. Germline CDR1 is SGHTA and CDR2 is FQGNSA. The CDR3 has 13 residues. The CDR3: CASSFSSIYEQFF. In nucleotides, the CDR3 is TGTGCCAGCAGCTTTTCGTCAATTTACGAGCAGTTCTTC.

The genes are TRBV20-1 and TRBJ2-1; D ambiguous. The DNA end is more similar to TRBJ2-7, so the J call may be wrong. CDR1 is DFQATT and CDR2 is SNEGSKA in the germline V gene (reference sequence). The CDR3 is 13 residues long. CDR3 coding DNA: TGCAGTGCTAGAGAAGGCGGCTACAATGAGCAGTACTTC. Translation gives CSAREGGYNEQYF.

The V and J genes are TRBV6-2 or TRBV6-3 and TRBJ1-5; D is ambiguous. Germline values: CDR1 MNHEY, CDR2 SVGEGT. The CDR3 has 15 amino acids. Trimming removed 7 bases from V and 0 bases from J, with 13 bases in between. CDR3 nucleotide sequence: TGTGCCAGCATCGCCCGAGCAGTTAGCAATCAGCCCCAGCATTTT. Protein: CASIARAVSNQPQHF.

CDR3 coding DNA: TGTGCCAGCAGCTCCGAGACAAGCGAAGCCTACGAGCAGTACTTC. Translating gives CASSSETSEAYEQYF. This chain connects TRBV7-9 to TRBJ2-7; no clear D. The germline V gene has CDR1 SEHNR and CDR2 FQNEAQ (reference sequence). CDR3 size: 15 residues. Trimming pared 4 bases from V and 2 bases from J, leaving 15 bases between.

This chain's CDR3 is CSASREPGTGDEKLFF. CDR3 DNA sequence: TGCAGTGCTAGCCGAGAACCTGGGACAGGGGATGAAAAACTGTTTTTT. The V and J genes are TRBV20-1 and TRBJ1-4; 10 nucleotides align to TRBD1. Germline assignment: CDR1 DFQATT and CDR2 SNEGSKA (reference sequence). The ends lost 3 bases at V and 6 bases at J; junction bases unmatched: 10. CDR3 length equals 16 residues.

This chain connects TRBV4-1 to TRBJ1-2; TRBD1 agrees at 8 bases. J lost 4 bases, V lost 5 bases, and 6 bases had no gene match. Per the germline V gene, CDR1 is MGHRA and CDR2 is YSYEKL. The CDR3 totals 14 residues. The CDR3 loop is CASSEGGTGYGYTF. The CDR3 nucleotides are TGCGCCAGCAGCGAGGGGGGGACAGGCTATGGCTACACCTTC.

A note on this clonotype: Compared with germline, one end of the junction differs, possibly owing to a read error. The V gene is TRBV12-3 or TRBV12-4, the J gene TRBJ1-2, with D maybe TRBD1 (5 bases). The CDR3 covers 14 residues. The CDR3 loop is CASSLNRRGYGYTF. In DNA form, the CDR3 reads TGTGCCAGTAGTTTAAACAGAAGGGGCTATGGCTACACCTTC.

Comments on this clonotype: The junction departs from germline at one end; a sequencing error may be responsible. CDR3 sequence (DNA): TGTGCAAGCAGTCCTGACTTGTATACGCAGTATTTT. This codes for CASSPDLYTQYF. This sequence joins TRBV12-3 or TRBV12-4 and TRBJ2-3; no clear D. CDR3 length equals 12 residues.

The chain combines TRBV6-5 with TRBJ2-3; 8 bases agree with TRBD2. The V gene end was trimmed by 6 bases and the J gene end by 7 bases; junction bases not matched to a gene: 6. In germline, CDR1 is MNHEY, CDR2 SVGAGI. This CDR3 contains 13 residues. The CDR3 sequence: CASRNGGAYTQYF. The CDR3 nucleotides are TGTGCCAGCAGAAACGGGGGGGCTTATACGCAGTATTTT.

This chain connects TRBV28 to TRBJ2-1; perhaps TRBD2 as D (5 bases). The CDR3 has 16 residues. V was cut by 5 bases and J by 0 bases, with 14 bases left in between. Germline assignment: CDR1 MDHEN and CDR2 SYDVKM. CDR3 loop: CASSPRPTSSYNEQFF. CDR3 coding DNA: TGTGCCAGCAGTCCCAGACCCACTAGCTCCTACAATGAGCAGTTCTTC.

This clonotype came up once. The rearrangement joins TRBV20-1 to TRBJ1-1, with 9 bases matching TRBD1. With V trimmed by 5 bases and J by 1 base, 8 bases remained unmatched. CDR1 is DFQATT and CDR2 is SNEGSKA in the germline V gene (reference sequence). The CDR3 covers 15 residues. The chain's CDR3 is CSAGVQGAGNTEAFF. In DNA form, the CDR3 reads TGCAGTGCTGGAGTACAGGGGGCGGGGAACACTGAAGCTTTCTTT.

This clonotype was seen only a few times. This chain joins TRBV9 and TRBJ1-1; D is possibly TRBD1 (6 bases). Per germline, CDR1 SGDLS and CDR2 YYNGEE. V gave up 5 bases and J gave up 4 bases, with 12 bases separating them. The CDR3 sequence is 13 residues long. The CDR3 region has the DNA TGTGCCAGCAGTAGCGGGACAATCACTGAAGCTTTCTTT. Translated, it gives CASSSGTITEAFF.

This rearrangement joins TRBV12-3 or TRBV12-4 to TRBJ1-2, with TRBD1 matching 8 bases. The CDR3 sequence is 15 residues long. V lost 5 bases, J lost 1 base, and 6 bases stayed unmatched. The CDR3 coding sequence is TGTGCCAGCAGTAGGACAGGGAGTCTTAACTATGGCTACACCTTC. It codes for CASSRTGSLNYGYTF.

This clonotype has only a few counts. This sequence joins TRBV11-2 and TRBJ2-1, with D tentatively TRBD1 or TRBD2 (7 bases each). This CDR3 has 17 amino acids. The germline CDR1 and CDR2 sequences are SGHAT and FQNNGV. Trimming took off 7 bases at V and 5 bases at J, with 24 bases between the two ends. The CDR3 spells CASKIPGLEGAHNEQFF. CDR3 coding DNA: TGTGCCAGCAAGATACCCGGACTAGAGGGGGCCCACAATGAGCAGTTCTTC.

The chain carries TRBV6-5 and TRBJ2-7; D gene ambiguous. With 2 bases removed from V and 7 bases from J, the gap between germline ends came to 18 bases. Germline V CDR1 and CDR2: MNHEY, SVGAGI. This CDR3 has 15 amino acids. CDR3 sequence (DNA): TGTGCCAGCAGTTACGGGCGGAGCTCCTACAATGAGCAGTACTTC. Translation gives CASSYGRSSYNEQYF.

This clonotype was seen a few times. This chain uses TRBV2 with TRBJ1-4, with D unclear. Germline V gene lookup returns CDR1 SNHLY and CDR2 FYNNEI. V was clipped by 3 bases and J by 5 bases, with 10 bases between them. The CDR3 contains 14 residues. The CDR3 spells CASSDNMANEKLFF. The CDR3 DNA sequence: TGTGCCAGCAGTGACAATATGGCAAATGAAAAACTGTTTTTT.